This TCR beta chain appears in the sequencing data of a study of cytomegalovirus exposure and HLA in healthy donors (dated by TCRdb to 2015 to 2018). Regarding the complete study: An earlier analysis of roughly 570 of the donors reported about 300 Gb of sequence data and 95 million to 130 million unique TCR beta sequences obtained from 180 million or so T cells. Approximately 310 gigabases of sequencing data and approximately 80 million unique TCR sequences were included in an early release covering 500 to 750 HLA-typed donors. Of the roughly 400 genotyped donors, approximately 81% were placed in the genetic ancestry cluster associated with self-reported Caucasian donors. The study aimed to test whether cataloging public T cell receptors could reveal signatures of past pathogen exposure. The study used immunosequencing to profile the T cell repertoires of under 700 subjects and linked those repertoires to cytomegalovirus serostatus. Besides the first cohort of more than 650 subjects, a separate validation cohort made up of 120 different subjects was used. High-throughput TCR immunosequencing, statistical association of individual TCRs with disease status, and machine learning were combined to predict cytomegalovirus infection status. A later analysis re-examined previously published TCR beta repertoires from about 700 donors and added high-resolution HLA genotyping to investigate patterns of TCR occurrence. Rather than using new phenotypic data, the later analysis identified candidate immune exposures from TCR beta sequences and from how often those sequences occurred across donors. An earlier analysis of approximately 500 of the donors applied high-throughput TCR beta sequencing to assess whether each TCR beta V gene segment acted as functional or pseudogenic. Donor age, sex, ethnicity and CMV serostatus were compiled alongside the repertoire data. A later genetic analysis used genome-wide SNP genotypes for about 60% of the roughly 670 donors, treating that subset as a discovery cohort. Every repertoire in the discovery cohort had been generated on one and the same sequencing platform. HLA typing included class I and class II loci at four-digit resolution. The number of donors typed differed by locus, with about 629-630 for A, B, C, DRB1 and DQB1, roughly 520 for DQA1, over 600 for DPA1, and around 450 for DPB1. Roughly 5 DR-DQ haplotypes were handled as single units for association and clustering because linkage in the cohort was strong. On average, around 230,000 unique TCR beta nucleotide sequences were sequenced per donor among 300 to 500 genotyped donors of the cohort, with 15% to 20% of those sequences being non-productive.

Preparation of the library involved the immunoSEQ multiplex PCR assay. For the multiplex PCR, a mixture combining 60 forward primers for TCR Vbeta segments and 13 reverse primers for TCR Jbeta segments was used. A multiplex PCR assay on genomic DNA amplified the CDR3 region of rearranged TCR beta genes. The Illumina HiSeq System was used to sequence the amplified TCR beta libraries as 87-base-pair reads. Regarding the original processing steps: Across the 670 or so repertoires, a later analysis counted approximately 75 million unique TCR beta chains, some 11 million of which were shared by at least two donors. A nearest-neighbor algorithm error-corrected the raw reads and collapsed the reads into unique sequences, merging closely related sequences to remove PCR and sequencing errors. CDR3 sequences were aligned to IMGT reference sequences to assign V, D and J gene segments. Each retained sequence needed at least a six-nucleotide match to both a V gene segment and a J gene segment. A rearrangement counted as productive if the CDR3 had no stop codons and remained in frame with V and J, and every other rearrangement counted as non-productive. CDR3 was defined by IMGT convention, running from the second conserved V-encoded cysteine to the conserved J-encoded phenylalanine. Sequences without an unambiguous match to a single V gene segment were excluded from the earlier analysis of about 600 of the donors. An earlier analysis of several hundred of the donors classified V segments as functional when productive rearrangements were above 56.7% and as segregating when the standard deviation between donors was above 5%. A statistical classification framework was built to diagnose cytomegalovirus status from the catalog of TCR beta chain sequences. A later analysis assigned V and J genes by comparing TCR nucleotide sequences with IMGT/GENE-DB human TR gene sequences. In a later analysis, CDR3 sequences and most-parsimonious VDJ recombination scenarios were assigned using the TCRdist pipeline. A later analysis defined each TCR beta chain by its CDR3 amino acid sequence plus V-gene family, and excluded reads lacking a unique V-gene family. A later analysis removed 550 to 650 highly shared, low-generation-probability nucleotide sequences to deal with suspected cross-contamination and a sequencing artifact. In a later analysis, a clonal expansion index was calculated for each public chain from normalized within-repertoire ranks of inferred template counts. A later analysis computed generation probabilities with a VDJ recombination model fitted to out-of-frame rearrangements, and checked the results against IGoR. In a later analysis, hypergeometric tests were used to score TCR-TCR, TCR-HLA and TCR-CMV co-occurrence, with a repertoire-size bias correction applied to TCR pairs. False discovery rates were estimated in a later analysis by permuting HLA or CMV assignments 20 times. In a later analysis, co-occurring TCRs were grouped using DBSCAN, with TCRdist sequence similarity added in when clustering inside HLA-allele-positive subsets. Repertoires with fewer than 30,000 or more than 120,000 public chains were left out of co-occurrence clustering, as were five repertoires with anomalous nucleotide sharing. This is the immuneACCESS table as TCRdb keeps it, with only in-frame sequences that have V and J called. A part of the clones is gone; compared with another copy, unresolved V genes explain less than half, and the rest is unexplained. The D gene and trimming were derived from the DNA, and the V and J assignments and clone size from that table. The sample profile shows about 130,000 clones; roughly four fifths of them were found once. Clones ranked in the top ten supply roughly 1.2% of the sample.

With respect to this clone: The antigen this receptor binds is unknown. No much larger clonotype is one base removed from it; base qualities were not supplied.

The cysteine opens and the phenylalanine closes a CDR3 of 15 amino acids. The CDR3 DNA has 45 bases and is translated from base 1. The V end gives up 5 bases and the J end 5 bases, leaving 8 bases in the junction not matched to a gene. CDR1 SGHTA and CDR2 FQGTGA are derived from the germline V gene. Overall study results and their limits: Some IMGT-functional V segments, including TRBV6-2 and TRBV6-3, could not be told apart with the 87-base-pair reads, so those segments were excluded. This cohort had only TCR beta chains sequenced, and the lack of alpha or paired-chain data limited which features could be detected. When HLA alleles, especially DR and DQ, strongly co-occurred, attributing TCR associations to individual alleles was difficult. According to the authors, the approach could potentially be generalized to other disease states and immunological phenotypes. In a later analysis, 16,951 TCR beta sequences were associated with specific HLA alleles at a false discovery rate of 0.05. Linkage disequilibrium might explain the correlated functional status among segregating V segments, but an unknown experimental factor could not be ruled out. The sequencing pipeline was judged likely to have produced a cluster of highly shared sequence variants as a technical artifact. In a later analysis, HLA-associated TCR beta chains showed more clonal expansion and lower generation probabilities than non-associated chains that were equally common. A further reported finding was that TCR beta sequences accurately predicted the HLA-A and HLA-B alleles for most subjects in the first cohort. The classifier was reported to diagnose cytomegalovirus status with high specificity and sensitivity in both the original and validation cohorts. Sequencing depth was assumed to be roughly uniform across donors in the presence/absence analyses, though that assumption may not hold. The earlier analysis of about 600 of the donors excluded 15 to 20 rarely observed V segments, including chromosome 9 orphons, because counts were too low. Across donors, most TCR sequences were observed very rarely, whereas some public TCRs were present in many individuals. Because HLA typing was unavailable for some donors at each locus, only the typed subset was used in association tests. In a later genetic analysis, a missense DCLRE1C variant was associated with V-gene and J-gene trimming of TCR beta chains, and the association was replicated in an independent cohort. In an earlier analysis of around 600 of the donors, most TCR beta V segments were observed in productive rearrangements about 90% or about 30% of the time, broadly matching IMGT annotations. Several of the top co-occurrence clusters appeared to be linked to parvovirus B19, influenza, CMV and Epstein-Barr virus, according to a later analysis. In a later genetic analysis, fewer N-insertions in productive TCRs were reported among donors in an Asian-associated ancestry cluster than the 666-donor mean. The study listed 150 to 200 TCR beta chains as associated with cytomegalovirus. A few of the identified cytomegalovirus-associated TCR beta chains were confirmed in vitro to be specific for cytomegalovirus antigens. A later analysis found that most CMV-associated TCR beta chains appeared HLA-restricted, with HLA associations seemingly driven largely by CMV exposure. Immune exposure information for the cohort was limited to CMV serostatus. A later analysis found that TCR association rates varied across HLA loci, with DRB1 alleles showing the most associated TCRs and HLA-C alleles the fewest.

The cohort was made up of roughly 670 healthy bone marrow donors. At the time of sampling, all cohort members were nominally healthy, though unrecorded immune exposures were likely present. The donor tested CMV seronegative, placing the donor among the 350 to 400 seronegative members of the cohort. A peripheral blood sample was collected from each donor, and TCR beta sequencing was performed on peripheral blood mononuclear cells. Genomic DNA was extracted from the blood cell samples with the Qiagen DNeasy Blood Extraction Kit. Sequenced input: PBMCs. Recombination connected TRBV7-3 to TRBJ1-1; the junction holds 10 bases that match TRBD1. The receptor was isolated from a boy aged 5-17 years in good health and CMV-seronegative. This receptor has the CDR3 CASSPQGQGRTEAFF. In nucleotides, the sequence is TGTGCCAGCAGCCCGCAGGGACAGGGGAGGACTGAAGCTTTCTTT. Where the CDR3 stops, the reference TRBV7-3 and TRBJ1-1 genes take over; the full variable domain is GAGVSQTPSNKVTEKGKYVELRCDPISGHTALYWYRQSLGQGPEFLIYFQGTGAADDSGLPNDRFFAVRPEGSVSTLKIQRTERGDSAVYLCASSPQGQGRTEAFFGQGTRLTVV.